This T cell receptor beta chain was observed in a study of blood T cell repertoires in COVID-19 (dated by TCRdb to the early 2020s). Broadly, across the study: The collaborator samples originated in the United States, Italy and Spain and spanned the acute and convalescent phases of COVID-19. Deeply sampled blood TCRbeta repertoires from subjects exposed to, actively infected with, or recovered from COVID-19 were included in the dataset. Sample metadata almost always included a de-identified subject ID, COVID-19 status, age in years and sex. Where available, HLA class I and class II types were taken from metadata supplied by the sample provider and were not determined by assay-based typing. The prospective study material was composed of cDNA or gDNA derived from T cells, B-cell-depleted T cells, or PBMCs. The repertoires were released in a freely available public database meant as a resource for research on the immune response to SARS-CoV-2. Samples were obtained from the ongoing ImmuneRACE study (first 160 participants) and from roughly 1,300 subjects provided by 6 global collaborators. Broad study findings and their caveats: Clinical and demographic metadata were provided uncurated, with the amount varying by source and participant.

From the germline V gene, CDR1 is SGHRS and CDR2 is YFSETQ. There are 17 amino acids in the CDR3, from cysteine to phenylalanine inclusive. The retained sequence is limited to the CDR3, 51 bases, with the frame set at the first base. After removal of 4 bases from V and 5 bases from J, the junction retains 8 bases not matched to a gene. A remark on this clone: The target of this receptor is not known. No base quality information exists; no much larger clone differs at one position.

One collaborating source in Seattle enrolled patients while the patients were actively infected and followed the patients over time throughout the course of disease. The collaborating institutions used their own protocols to collect whole blood in K2EDTA tubes. For TCRbeta analysis, collaborators shipped samples as frozen whole blood, isolated PBMCs, or DNA extracted from either of those sample types. TCRbeta CDR3 regions were amplified from genomic DNA by means of the immunoSEQ Assay, a bias-controlled multiplex PCR. The authors' pipeline ran thus. The number of nucleated cells in each sample was estimated from the amplification of reference gene primers within the assay. To quantify the absolute abundance of each unique TCRbeta CDR3 rearrangement, sequence reads were collapsed and filtered. For each sample, productive Simpson clonality was calculated by taking the square root of Simpson's diversity index across productive rearrangements. Not all clones reach the TCRdb copy of this immuneACCESS table, which keeps in-frame sequences only. Checked studies attribute under half of the gap to unresolved V genes and leave the rest unexplained. That table supplies the V and J calls and clone size; D and trimming were determined from the DNA. The sample contains approximately 120,000 clones, 92% of them found a single time. Approximately 2% of the sample is held by the ten biggest clonotypes.

The clonotype originates from a man aged 45-60 years with COVID-19, enrolled during active disease. Sequenced sample: peripheral blood. The chain couples TRBV5-1 to TRBJ2-1, and TRBD2 aligns with 14 junction nucleotides. The nucleotide sequence reads as follows: TGCGCCAGCAGCATTCGTTCGGGACTAGCGGGGGACAATGAGCAGTTCTTC. Its translation reads: CASSIRSGLAGDNEQFF.